The clone carrying this T cell receptor (beta chain) was seen many times. The antigen remains undetermined. The V end lost 0 bases, the J end lost 9 bases, and 18 bases lay between the germline ends. Germline CDR1 reads DFQATT; CDR2 reads SNEGSKA (reference sequence). CDR3 size: 15 residues. Sample barcodes and UMIs were carried by the TCR alpha and TCR beta cDNA libraries that 5'RACE generated with constant-segment primers. A single record per CDR3 protein comes from TCRdb applying MiXCR to the 5' RACE reads. The data show under 550,000 distinct CDR3 sequences, with approximately 18% seen just once and approximately 13% held by the top ten. This entry is derived from a study of T-cell memory formation after mild COVID-19. The wider study: TCR clusters mostly belonged to single donors. The study, taken as a whole, reports: Clones contracting across day 15 to 85 had a balanced CD4/CD8 profile; later expanding clones leaned CD4+.

The specimen was PBMCs or a T cell subset sorted from them (not recorded which). V and J are TRBV20-1 and TRBJ2-1; D gene ambiguous. This TCR derives from an adult woman who had mild COVID-19 (a few samples of this study predate the infection). Cell type and time point are not known. The CDR3 region is CSARDFSMGNFEQFF. In DNA, the CDR3 is TGCAGTGCTAGAGATTTTTCTATGGGGAATTTTGAGCAGTTCTTC.